This is a list of T cell receptor beta chains from one sample in a study of T cell repertoires in cytomegalovirus infection. Via MiXCR, TCRdb re-called the reads, giving one row per CDR3 protein. The sample contains approximately 500,000 distinct CDR3 sequences, more than 15% of which appear only once. Sequences were obtained from CD8+ T cells from PBMCs. The receptors were sampled from a human donor in good health (CMV status not recorded). Some clones in this sample may be carry-over from other donors' samples. Each CDR3 is given without its conserved first and last residue.

V gene,CDR3 protein
TRBV27,ASSLKREPYEQY
TRBV7-8,ASSLGAPAGNTEAF
TRBV20-1,SASPPSLAKNIQY
TRBV5-6,ASSLEGGGSFNQPQH
TRBV7-3,ASSYGTVYGYT
TRBV3-1,ASSQEKAGNTDTQY
TRBV27,ASSFGTGDEKLF
TRBV2,ASRAGLAIGYT
TRBV6-1,ASSEAGAGGEKLF
TRBV29-1,SAFGGYEQY
TRBV7-9,ASSPGQGIYGYT
TRBV27,ASSPAYIEDTQY
TRBV29-1,SATGGHNYGYT
TRBV7-8,ASSSRTPSGSLDEQF
TRBV7-3,ASSSSGTNTDTQY
TRBV4-1,ASSQSTRASGYT
TRBV4-1,ASSQDILARSSTDTQY